A single T cell receptor beta chain is shown here with its context. Its recognized antigen is unknown. Within one base of it there is no much larger clone, and no base qualities were kept. The sample comes from a study of Ad26.COV2.S vaccination and SARS-CoV-2 variants (dated by TCRdb to about 2021). Context from the whole study: The specificity and breadth of SARS-CoV-2-reactive T cell receptors after Ad26.COV2.S vaccination were assessed by TCRbeta repertoire sequencing. A total of around 32 samples were included in the TCR-sequenced set, comprising roughly 20 Ad26.COV2.S vaccine recipients, 5 placebo recipients and 8 SARS-CoV-2 convalescent individuals.

The immunoSEQ Assay was used to sequence TCRbeta CDR3 regions. After extraction, genomic DNA underwent amplification by bias-controlled multiplex PCR, followed by high-throughput sequencing. The paper's data handling went like this. Collapsing and filtering of sequences were performed to quantify the absolute abundance of each unique TCRbeta CDR3 region. T cell fraction was estimated by normalizing TCRbeta template counts to usable DNA, which was measured by amplifying reference genes present in all nucleated cells. Repertoire TCRs were annotated as SARS-CoV-2-specific by exact matching of V gene, CDR3 amino acid sequence and J gene to a known reactive TCR set. The reference SARS-CoV-2 TCR set came from MIRA and was filtered for enrichment in COVID-19-positive ImmuneCODE repertoires, removing public or cross-reactive TCRs. Using the MIRA antigens, annotated TCRs were further analysed by specific ORF or by position within an ORF. Breadth was defined as annotated unique rearrangements over total unique productive rearrangements; depth was the summed frequency of those rearrangements. Group comparisons of TCR breadth used two-sided Wilcoxon rank-sum tests. As stored in TCRdb, this immuneACCESS dataset retains in-frame rearrangements with V and J assigned. A fraction of the clones does not appear; measured against another copy, unresolved V genes explain less than half of the discrepancy, and the remainder lacks a known reason. Clone size and V and J calls were adopted from that table, with D and trimming inferred from the DNA. In this sample the table shows around 350,000 clones, roughly nine tenths of which occur a single time. The top ten clones comprise 3.9% of the sample.

Clipping removes 0 bases from V and 7 bases from J, with 9 as the unmatched junction base count. Including cysteine and phenylalanine, the CDR3 has 18 amino acids. Only the CDR3 region is kept as DNA, spanning 54 bases read in frame from base 1. CDR1 LGHNA and CDR2 YSLEER are derived from the germline V gene. Results the study describes overall, beyond this receptor: Spike-specific TCR breadth was higher in Ad26.COV2.S recipients than in placebo recipients (P = 0.0014). The authors noted that total T cell responses may have been underestimated by the TCR breadth and depth analyses. After vaccination, spike-specific CD8+ and CD4+ T cell responses were reported to show substantial breadth. Non-spike TCR breadth was comparable between vaccine and placebo recipients, consistent with the vaccine containing only spike.

In the paper's terms, the time point label means: individuals recovered from natural SARS-CoV-2 infection. The TCR comes from a human donor who had recovered from COVID-19. The chain was built from TRBV4-3 and TRBJ2-4; TRBD2 lines up with 13 middle nucleotides. Sequenced here: peripheral blood, sampled after recovery from COVID-19. In nucleotide form, the sequence is TGCGCCAGCAGCCAAGATTCGACTAGCGGGGGGCCCTGGAACATTCAGTACTTC. Its protein product is CASSQDSTSGGPWNIQYF.